The TCR beta chain under discussion was sequenced for a study of T cell responses to AZD1222 COVID-19 vaccine. Study-level information: Combined were second doses at about 4 or about 12 weeks.

CDR1 is MNHEY, CDR2 SMNVEV, per germline (reference sequence). This CDR3 comprises 15 residues. V was clipped by 2 bases and J by 0 bases, with 5 bases between them. Overall study results and limits: The number of AZD1222 recipients seropositive at baseline was only five to seven. Unmutated variant regions reportedly attract nearly half of all spike-specific TCRs.

The protocol was immunoSEQ multiplex PCR, while the TCRdb copy is restricted to in-frame clones and leaves out a portion. The table shows 120,000 or so clones, with about nine tenths occurring only once. On this clone itself: The antigen remains undetermined.

This sequence joins TRBV27 and TRBJ1-6; D uncertain. Sequenced here: peripheral blood, sampled on day 0 of AZD1222 vaccination. The TCR was taken from an adult in good health. CDR3 region: CASSLRDSYNSPLHF. CDR3 DNA: TGTGCCAGCAGTTTACGGGACTCCTATAATTCACCCCTCCACTTT.